The 9 T cell receptor beta chains presented below share a single source sample, sequenced in a study of CD8 T cells in ankylosing spondylitis. Findings of the study overall: Several highly homologous variants made up a TCR beta motif that seemed to typify ankylosing spondylitis blood.

Using its own MiXCR run on the 5' RACE reads, TCRdb lists one record per CDR3 protein. The sample holds 750,000 to 850,000 distinct CDR3 sequences; approximately 10% are singletons and the top ten take 0.45% to 0.6%. These receptors are not linked to any known antigen. The sequenced sample was blood, either unsorted or a sorted T cell fraction (not recorded which). The source of these receptors is a male donor with ankylosing spondylitis.

This clonotype was counted a few times. The chain carries TRBV11-2 and TRBJ1-1, with D unresolved. V gave up 1 base and J gave up 5 bases, with 11 bases separating them. CDR3 length equals 14 residues. CDR1 is SGHAT and CDR2 is FQNNGV in the germline V gene. CDR3 region: CASSLVGVPTEAFF. Here the CDR3 DNA reads TGTGCCAGCAGCTTAGTCGGAGTCCCGACTGAAGCTTTCTTT.

The chain links TRBV4-2 to TRBJ2-3, with D unresolved. The V gene's germline CDR1 is LGHNA and CDR2 YNFKEQ. Trimming removed 0 bases from V and 1 base from J, with 8 bases in between. The CDR3 covers 15 residues. CDR3 region: CASSQEGFRTDTQYF. CDR3 nucleotides: TGTGCCAGCAGCCAAGAAGGTTTTCGCACAGATACGCAGTATTTT.

The chain recombines TRBV5-1 with TRBJ2-7, with 11 bases that match TRBD1. The CDR3 has 18 amino acids. The V gene end was trimmed by 5 bases and the J gene end by 2 bases; junction bases not matched to a gene: 15. Germline values: CDR1 SGHRS, CDR2 YFSETQ. The CDR3 reads CASSKRTGGFDGTYEQYF. DNA for the CDR3: TGCGCCAGCAGTAAACGGACAGGGGGCTTCGATGGGACCTACGAGCAGTACTTC.

This clonotype was detected a few times. The chain couples TRBV30 to TRBJ2-7, with a weak D call TRBD2 (6 bases). CDR1 GTSNPN and CDR2 SVGIG come from the germline V gene (reference sequence). This CDR3 contains 16 residues. Trimming removed 0 bases at V and 2 bases at J, with 17 bases between. The CDR3 region has the DNA TGTGCCTGGAGTGTATTAGGAGCGGGTACGCCCTACGAGCAGTACTTC. This translates into CAWSVLGAGTPYEQYF.

The chain couples TRBV5-5 to TRBJ2-3; TRBD1 might be the D (6 bases). Germline values: CDR1 SGHKS, CDR2 YYEKEE (reference sequence). V shed 2 bases and J shed 6 bases, with 19 bases lying between them. The CDR3 totals 16 residues. CDR3 DNA: TGTGCCAGCAGCTTCGGGACACGCTTGTTTTGGGATACGCAGTATTTT. The encoded protein is CASSFGTRLFWDTQYF.

The chain recombines TRBV20-1 with TRBJ1-2; TRBD1 might be the D (5 bases). Trimming removed 1 base from V and 0 bases from J, with 12 bases in between. This CDR3 has 15 amino acids. Germline V gene data show CDR1 as DFQATT and CDR2 as SNEGSKA (reference sequence). Here the CDR3 reads CSARGRVLANYGYTF. The CDR3 DNA follows: TGCAGTGCTAGAGGCAGGGTGCTAGCTAACTATGGCTACACCTTC.

The sample holds many counts of this clonotype. J is TRBJ2-7 and V is TRBV5-1, with TRBD1 identical over 8 bases. J gave up 3 bases and V 0 bases, and 2 bases lay outside the gene matches. Germline CDR1 reads SGHRS; CDR2 reads YFSETQ. The CDR3 is 14 residues long. The CDR3 DNA reads TGCGCCAGCAGCTTGGAGGGACAGGACTACGAGCAGTACTTC. Amino acids: CASSLEGQDYEQYF.

This clonotype has more than one count but fewer than ten. The V and J genes are TRBV20-1 and TRBJ2-3, with D hard to call. Trimming cost V 1 base and J 1 base, with 9 bases left between them. This CDR3 region has 14 residues. In germline, CDR1 is DFQATT, CDR2 SNEGSKA (reference sequence). The CDR3 here is CSARGERGTDTQYF. The DNA of the CDR3 is TGCAGTGCTAGAGGAGAAAGGGGCACAGATACGCAGTATTTT.

This clonotype was counted ten times or more. The chain has TRBV7-9 and TRBJ1-2; D is uncertain. V lost 1 base, J lost 8 bases, and 8 bases lay in between. The CDR3 contains 12 residues. The germline CDR1 and CDR2 sequences are SEHNR and FQNEAQ (reference sequence). The CDR3 nucleotides are TGTGCCAGCAGCTTAGTAGGAAGGGGCTACACCTTC. Protein sequence: CASSLVGRGYTF.